This T cell receptor (beta chain) was captured in a study of cytomegalovirus exposure and HLA in healthy donors. PCR was performed using 60 Vbeta and 13 Jbeta primers. The method was immunoSEQ multiplex PCR; TCRdb's version includes in-frame clones alone and lacks a portion of them. There are roughly 130,000 clones in the sample; 66% occur only once, and 5.5% to 7% lies in the top ten. The study's findings and limits: A previous analysis found most TCR beta V segments productive roughly 90% or roughly 30% of the time.

A word on this clone: What it binds is not known. This CDR3 is also generated by other DNA sequences in the sample.

CDR3 length equals 14 residues. Germline assignment: CDR1 SGDLS and CDR2 YYNGEE. The junction had 1 base not matched to a gene; V was cut back by 0 bases and J by 3 bases. The chain recombines TRBV9 with TRBJ2-7; 9 bases align to TRBD2. The clonotype was recovered from a woman aged 55-70 years in good health and CMV-seronegative. The sample taken for sequencing was PBMCs. The CDR3 DNA sequence: TGTGCCAGCAGCGTAGGAGCGGGAGGCTACGAGCAGTACTTC. Encoded protein: CASSVGAGGYEQYF.